This T cell receptor beta chain was captured in a study of blood T cell repertoires in COVID-19. Turning to the study itself: Collection of acute and convalescent COVID-19 samples took place in the United States, Italy and Spain. Sample material is recorded as cDNA or gDNA derived from T cells, B-cell-depleted T cells, or PBMCs.

How the authors handled the data: Amplification from reference gene primers served as the basis for estimated nucleated cell counts. Method: immunoSEQ multiplex PCR; TCRdb's copy keeps in-frame clones and lacks some. From that table come the V and J calls and clone size; the DNA was used to work out D and trimming. The profile covers about 160,000 clones, with 92% appearing a single time and 4.8% taken by the ten largest. This clone was seen only once. Trimming removed 3 bases at V and 7 bases at J, with 10 bases between. The germline gives CDR1 LNHDA, CDR2 SQIVND (reference sequence). This CDR3 is built from 13 residues. While infection was still active, Seattle patients were enrolled and then followed longitudinally.

This rearrangement joins TRBV19 to TRBJ2-1; D is uncertain. The sample comprised peripheral blood. The TCR originated in a man aged 30 to 45 with COVID-19, enrolled during active disease. The CDR3 region has the DNA TGTGCCAGTAGTATGAGAGTAAAGAATGAGCAGTTCTTC. Translating gives CASSMRVKNEQFF.